The rows below give T cell receptor beta chains drawn from one sample of a study of T cell repertoires in cytomegalovirus infection. One entry per CDR3 protein results from TCRdb running MiXCR on the reads. Of 250,000 or so distinct CDR3 sequences listed, roughly an eighth are singletons. Sequencing was done on a sample of PBMCs. Receptors originate from a human donor in good health (CMV status not recorded). Some clones in this sample may be carry-over from other donors' samples. CDR3s include the opening cysteine and the closing phenylalanine or tryptophan. The order of the fields is CDR3 DNA, CDR3 protein, V gene, D gene, J gene, clone size. A D gene is named only where the DNA matches it firmly. Some rows have no size entry. The others give once, few or many, or a class for an expanded clone.

DNA: TGTGCCAGCAGCTTAGGGGCGCGGGTGGGCAATCAGCCCCAGCATTTT; CDR3: CASSLGARVGNQPQHF; V: TRBV7-8; D: -; J: TRBJ1-5; size: many
DNA: TGCGCCAGCAGCCAATGGCAACTGAACACTGAAGCTTTCTTT; CDR3: CASSQWQLNTEAFF; V: TRBV4-1; D: -; J: TRBJ1-1; size: -
DNA: TGTGCCAGCAAATTGGAGGGTGCTAGGAGTGAAGCTTTCTTT; CDR3: CASKLEGARSEAFF; V: TRBV28; D: -; J: TRBJ1-1; size: many
DNA: TGTGCCAGCAGCACTACTAGCGGAACCTACAATGAGCAGTTCTTC; CDR3: CASSTTSGTYNEQFF; V: TRBV7-2; D: TRBD2; J: TRBJ2-1; size: many
DNA: TGCGCCAGCAGCCAAGATCTAGGACAGGGGTGGAATGAGCAGTTCTTC; CDR3: CASSQDLGQGWNEQFF; V: TRBV4-1; D: TRBD1; J: TRBJ2-1; size: few
DNA: TGTGCCAGCAGCAGGGAGGCACAGGCGAACACTGAAGCTTTCTTT; CDR3: CASSREAQANTEAFF; V: TRBV5-4; D: -; J: TRBJ1-1; size: -
DNA: TGCGCCAGCAGCCTGGAGGCAGGGCACTATGGCTACACCTTC; CDR3: CASSLEAGHYGYTF; V: TRBV5-1; D: -; J: TRBJ1-2; size: few
DNA: TGTGCCAGTAACCCTCCCGGGACTAGCGGCAATGAGCAGTTCTTC; CDR3: CASNPPGTSGNEQFF; V: TRBV19; D: TRBD2; J: TRBJ2-1; size: many
DNA: TGCAGTGCTAGACGCGACGGGCTAGCGGGGGCTGAGCAGTTCTTC; CDR3: CSARRDGLAGAEQFF; V: TRBV20-1; D: TRBD2; J: TRBJ2-1; size: few
DNA: TGCGCCAGCAGCTCAGGGTATACGTCCTACAATGAGCAGTTCTTC; CDR3: CASSSGYTSYNEQFF; V: TRBV5-1; D: -; J: TRBJ2-1; size: many
DNA: TGTGCCACCAGTGACGAAGGGGGGACCCAGTACTTC; CDR3: CATSDEGGTQYF; V: TRBV24-1; D: -; J: TRBJ2-5; size: -
DNA: TGTGCCAGCAGCCGGACAGATTACTACGAGCAGTACTTC; CDR3: CASSRTDYYEQYF; V: TRBV7-2; D: -; J: TRBJ2-7; size: many
DNA: TGTGCCAGTACCCCTTCTGGGACGTCGAGCTCCTACGAGCAGTACTTC; CDR3: CASTPSGTSSSYEQYF; V: TRBV19; D: -; J: TRBJ2-7; size: many
DNA: TGTGCCAGCAGCCTGGGACTAGCGGGGTACTCAAGCTCCTACGAGCAGTACTTC; CDR3: CASSLGLAGYSSSYEQYF; V: TRBV7-2; D: TRBD2; J: TRBJ2-7; size: many
DNA: TGTGCCAGCAGCCACTATGGGGACAGCGGTATGAACTATGGCTACACCTTC; CDR3: CASSHYGDSGMNYGYTF; V: TRBV3-1; D: TRBD1; J: TRBJ1-2; size: few
DNA: TGTGCCAGCAGGGGCGGGACAGGCCTCAGTGAGCAGTTCTTC; CDR3: CASRGGTGLSEQFF; V: TRBV28; D: TRBD1; J: TRBJ2-1; size: few
DNA: TGTGCCAGCAGTTCCGTTCAGGCTCTCTCCTACGAGCAGTACTTC; CDR3: CASSSVQALSYEQYF; V: TRBV6-2/TRBV6-3; D: -; J: TRBJ2-7; size: many
DNA: TGTGCCAGCAGCCCCCAAAATGAAAAACTGTTTTTT; CDR3: CASSPQNEKLFF; V: TRBV7-2; D: -; J: TRBJ1-4; size: many
DNA: TGTGCCAGCAGGGAGACGGCCCGGGGCAATCAGCCCCAGCATTTT; CDR3: CASRETARGNQPQHF; V: TRBV28; D: -; J: TRBJ1-5; size: few
DNA: TGTGCCAGCAGCTTAGCGGGAGGCGAGGAGCTGTTTTTT; CDR3: CASSLAGGEELFF; V: TRBV7-9; D: -; J: TRBJ2-2; size: -
DNA: TGTGCCAGCAGGCCTGGGACGGAGAATGAAAAACTGTTTTTT; CDR3: CASRPGTENEKLFF; V: TRBV12-3/TRBV12-4; D: -; J: TRBJ1-4; size: once
DNA: TGCAGCGTTGAAAAGGGGGCGCAGGCCACAGATACGCAGTATTTT; CDR3: CSVEKGAQATDTQYF; V: TRBV29-1; D: TRBD1; J: TRBJ2-3; size: -
DNA: TGTGCCAGCAGCTTAGGGTCCTATAATTCACCCCTCCACTTT; CDR3: CASSLGSYNSPLHF; V: TRBV7-2; D: -; J: TRBJ1-6; size: many
DNA: TGTGCCAGCAGCCAGCGGGGGGGCGGTGTACGAGAGACCCAGTACTTC; CDR3: CASSQRGGGVRETQYF; V: TRBV7-2; D: TRBD2; J: TRBJ2-5; size: many
DNA: TGTGCCAGCAGTTTGGACAGGACGGGAAACACCATATATTTT; CDR3: CASSLDRTGNTIYF; V: TRBV6-1; D: TRBD1; J: TRBJ1-3; size: many
DNA: TGTGCCAGCAGTCTAAAACCAGGGGCGGTGGGTAATGAAAAACTGTTTTTT; CDR3: CASSLKPGAVGNEKLFF; V: TRBV6-5; D: -; J: TRBJ1-4; size: -
DNA: TGCGCCAGCAGCCAAGTGGGCCAGGCTCTCACAGATACGCAGTATTTT; CDR3: CASSQVGQALTDTQYF; V: TRBV4-1; D: -; J: TRBJ2-3; size: many
DNA: TGTGCCAGCAGCCGGGACAGGGGAAGCGCTGAAGCTTTCTTT; CDR3: CASSRDRGSAEAFF; V: TRBV7-3; D: TRBD1; J: TRBJ1-1; size: many
DNA: TGCGCCAGCTCTCAGCGGGGACAGCTCAACTATGGCTACACCTTC; CDR3: CASSQRGQLNYGYTF; V: TRBV4-3; D: TRBD1; J: TRBJ1-2; size: few
DNA: TGTGCCAGTGGACTAGCGGGAGGGCCGGGATACAATGAGCAGTTCTTC; CDR3: CASGLAGGPGYNEQFF; V: TRBV19; D: TRBD2; J: TRBJ2-1; size: many
DNA: TGTGCCAGCAGCAGTACCGGGACAGGGGTTAATGGCTACACCTTC; CDR3: CASSSTGTGVNGYTF; V: TRBV7-9; D: TRBD1; J: TRBJ1-2; size: -
DNA: TGTGGCAGCAGCCGCGGGGGGGAGGATGAAAAACTGTTTTTT; CDR3: CGSSRGGEDEKLFF; V: TRBV7-2; D: -; J: TRBJ1-4; size: -
DNA: TGTGCCAGCAGCCAGAGCCCAACTAGTACCGGGGAGCTGTTTTTT; CDR3: CASSQSPTSTGELFF; V: TRBV7-2; D: -; J: TRBJ2-2; size: many
DNA: TGTGCCAGCAGTTACTCGAGGCGTCAGGTTGTAGGCGACGAGCAGTACTTC; CDR3: CASSYSRRQVVGDEQYF; V: TRBV6-2/TRBV6-3; D: -; J: TRBJ2-7; size: many
DNA: TGTGCCAGCAGCTTGGAGGCGGACAGGAGCTCCTATAATTCACCCCTCCACTTT; CDR3: CASSLEADRSSYNSPLHF; V: TRBV5-6; D: TRBD1; J: TRBJ1-6; size: many
DNA: TGCAGTGCTCCGTGGGGAGGGGGCAGGGGAGGCACTGAAGCTTTCTTT; CDR3: CSAPWGGGRGGTEAFF; V: TRBV20-1; D: TRBD1; J: TRBJ1-1; size: -
DNA: TGTGCCAGCAGCTTTGACTTTAGCAATCAGCCCCAGCATTTT; CDR3: CASSFDFSNQPQHF; V: TRBV7-2; D: -; J: TRBJ1-5; size: many
DNA: TGTGCCAGCAGTGGTCCCAAGTTGTCCGCGGGACGGGGCGGCAATGAGCAGTTCTTC; CDR3: CASSGPKLSAGRGGNEQFF; V: TRBV25-1; D: -; J: TRBJ2-1; size: -
DNA: TGTGCCAGCAGAACGAGCGGGCTCCGCGATACGCAGTATTTT; CDR3: CASRTSGLRDTQYF; V: TRBV25-1; D: -; J: TRBJ2-3; size: -
DNA: TGTGCCAGCCGAAAGGGACTTCAAAACACTGAAGCTTTCTTT; CDR3: CASRKGLQNTEAFF; V: TRBV27; D: -; J: TRBJ1-1; size: -
DNA: TGTGCCAGCAGTAGATTTGAGGGGGCGAACACCGGGGAGCTGTTTTTT; CDR3: CASSRFEGANTGELFF; V: TRBV6-5; D: -; J: TRBJ2-2; size: -
DNA: TGTGCCAGCAGGGGTGGAGCGGAGGGGGCCGGGGAGCTGTTTTTT; CDR3: CASRGGAEGAGELFF; V: TRBV12-3/TRBV12-4; D: -; J: TRBJ2-2; size: -
DNA: TGTGCCAGCAGCCAGTCGCGTAGGCAGCCCCAGCATTTT; CDR3: CASSQSRRQPQHF; V: TRBV11-2; D: -; J: TRBJ1-5; size: many
DNA: TGTGCCAGCAGCCAAGATTGGTGGACTAGCACAGATACGCAGTATTTT; CDR3: CASSQDWWTSTDTQYF; V: TRBV14; D: -; J: TRBJ2-3; size: few
DNA: TGTGCCAGTAGTATAGGTGGGGCGGGATCTGGAGATACGCAGTATTTT; CDR3: CASSIGGAGSGDTQYF; V: TRBV19; D: -; J: TRBJ2-3; size: -
DNA: TGTGCCAGCATGCTCGAGGGGGCAGCTGGGGCCAACGTCCTGACTTTC; CDR3: CASMLEGAAGANVLTF; V: TRBV2; D: TRBD1; J: TRBJ2-6; size: few
DNA: TGTGCCAGCAGTTACTCGGGACGGCAGTCCGGAGGGGCCAACGTCCTGACTTTC; CDR3: CASSYSGRQSGGANVLTF; V: TRBV6-6; D: -; J: TRBJ2-6; size: many